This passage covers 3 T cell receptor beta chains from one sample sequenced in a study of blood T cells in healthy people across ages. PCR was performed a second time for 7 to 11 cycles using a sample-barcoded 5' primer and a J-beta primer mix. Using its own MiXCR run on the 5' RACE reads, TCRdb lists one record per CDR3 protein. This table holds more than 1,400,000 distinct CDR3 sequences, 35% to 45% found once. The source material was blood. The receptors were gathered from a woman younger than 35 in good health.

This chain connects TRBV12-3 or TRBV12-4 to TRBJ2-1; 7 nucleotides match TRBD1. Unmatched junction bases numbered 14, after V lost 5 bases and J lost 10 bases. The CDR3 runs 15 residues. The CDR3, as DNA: TGTGCCAGCAGTCCCTCCGGGACAGCATCCTACGAGCAGTTCTTC. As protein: CASSPSGTASYEQFF.

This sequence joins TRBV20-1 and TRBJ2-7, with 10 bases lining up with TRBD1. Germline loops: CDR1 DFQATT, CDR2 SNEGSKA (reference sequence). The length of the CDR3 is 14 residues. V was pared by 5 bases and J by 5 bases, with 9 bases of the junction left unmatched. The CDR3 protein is CSAPRDRGWNEQYF. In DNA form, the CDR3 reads TGCAGTGCTCCCCGGGACAGGGGTTGGAACGAGCAGTACTTC.

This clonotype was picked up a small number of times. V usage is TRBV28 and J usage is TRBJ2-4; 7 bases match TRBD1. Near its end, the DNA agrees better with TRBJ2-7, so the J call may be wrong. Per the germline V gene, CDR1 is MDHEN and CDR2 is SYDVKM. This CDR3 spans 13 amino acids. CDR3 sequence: CASSFQTGYEQYF. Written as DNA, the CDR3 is TGTGCCAGCAGTTTTCAGACAGGGTACGAGCAGTACTTC.